Listed here is a single T cell receptor beta chain. This entry comes from a study of T cell changes during pregnancy in multiple sclerosis. V dropped 3 bases and J dropped 0 bases, with 7 bases sitting between them. The CDR3 has 15 residues. Germline CDR1 SGHDT, CDR2 YYEEEE. The table came from immunoSEQ multiplex PCR; TCRdb's copy has only in-frame clones and leaves some out. The data contain about 110,000 clones, roughly nine tenths of them seen just once; the ten biggest clones take up approximately 3.7%. V gene TRBV5-6 combines with J gene TRBJ1-6; no clear D gene. Specimen: peripheral blood, collected after pregnancy. The source of this sequence is a female donor with multiple sclerosis, enrolled in a pregnancy study. The CDR3 reads CASSSPSSYNSPLHF. DNA of the CDR3: TGTGCCAGCAGCTCGCCCAGCTCCTATAATTCACCCCTCCACTTT.